This entry is about one TCR beta chain. The data were taken from a study of blood T cell repertoires in COVID-19. About the study: T cells, B-cell-depleted T cells, or PBMCs provided the cDNA or gDNA that served as material.

This CDR3 has 13 residues. Germline V gene data show CDR1 as MDHEN and CDR2 as SYDVKM. Trimming took 11 bases from V and 3 from J; bases not matched to a gene: 3. Per the original methods: For nucleated cells, counts were estimated from reference gene primer amplification. The assay was immunoSEQ multiplex PCR, and TCRdb's table has in-frame clones only and misses some. V, J and clone size derive from that table, while D and trimming were established from the DNA sequence. The table lists roughly 50,000 clones, 65% to 90% of them singletons. The specimen was peripheral blood. The TCR sequence derives from a human donor in a cohort sampled during active COVID-19. The rearrangement joins TRBV28 to TRBJ2-1, with 11 bases aligning to TRBD2. In DNA, the CDR3 is TGTGCCTACGGGACTAGCGGCTACAATGAGCAGTTCTTC. As protein: CAYGTSGYNEQFF.